The 25 T cell receptor beta chains below come from one sample, sequenced in a study of cytomegalovirus exposure and HLA in healthy donors (dated by TCRdb to 2016 to 2017). The library was generated by the immunoSEQ multiplex PCR assay. The multiplex PCR relied on a mix of 60 forward primers for TCR Vbeta segments and 13 reverse primers for TCR Jbeta segments. In its TCRdb copy, this immuneACCESS table keeps in-frame sequences only and misses some clones. Where compared with another copy, unresolved V genes explain less than half of these, and the others have no known cause. Per the sample table, the count is about 48,000 clones. Jointly, the top ten make up about 6% of the sample. Material: PBMCs. These receptors originate from a male donor in good health and CMV-seropositive.

The chain links TRBV4-2 to TRBJ2-7; TRBD2 is a possible D gene (6 bases). Germline assignment: CDR1 LGHNA and CDR2 YNFKEQ. The CDR3 extends over 16 amino acids. V was clipped by 3 bases and J by 3 bases, with 18 bases between them. CDR3 region: CASSHVGGTEGYEQYF. The DNA for the CDR3 is TGTGCCAGCAGCCACGTGGGGGGAACGGAGGGCTACGAGCAGTACTTC.

V usage is TRBV4-3 and J usage is TRBJ2-7, with 8 bases that match TRBD2. Unmatched junction bases numbered 6, after V lost 3 bases and J lost 2 bases. The CDR3 length is 15 residues. Germline CDR1 is LGHNA and CDR2 is YSLEER. DNA of the CDR3: TGCGCCAGCAGCCAGTTTTCGGGACTAGCCTACGAGCAGTACTTC. This gives the protein CASSQFSGLAYEQYF.

This chain links TRBV2 with TRBJ2-1; possibly TRBD2 for D (6 bases). The CDR3 is 15 amino acids. CDR1 is SNHLY, CDR2 FYNNEI, per germline. The V end was cut by 2 bases, the J end by 9 bases, with 17 bases between. CDR3 nucleotide sequence: TGTGCCAGCAGTGAACTTGGGGCCGAAGCGGGTGAGCAGTTCTTC. This translates into CASSELGAEAGEQFF.

The gene calls are TRBV30 and TRBJ2-7; 8 positions agree with TRBD1. CDR1 is GTSNPN and CDR2 is SVGIG in the germline V gene (reference sequence). The CDR3 extends over 12 amino acids. V lost 8 bases to trimming and J lost 1 base; unmatched junction nucleotides: 4. CDR3 loop: CAAGTGSYEQYF. CDR3 in DNA: TGTGCCGCCGGGACAGGATCCTACGAGCAGTACTTC. Looking up the rest from reference TRBV30 and TRBJ2-7 gives the full variable domain: SQTIHQWPATLVQPVGSPLSLECTVEGTSNPNLYWYRQAAGRGLQLLFYSVGIGQISSEVPQNLSASRPQDRQFILSSKKLLLSDSGFYLCAAGTGSYEQYFGPGTRLTVT.

The chain uses TRBV27 and TRBJ1-2, with TRBD1 as a possible D gene (6 bases). V was shortened by 5 bases and J by 5 bases, with 27 bases between the two germline ends. This CDR3 comprises 18 residues. Germline V gives CDR1 MNHEY, CDR2 SMNVEV (reference sequence). The CDR3 nucleotides are TGTGCCAGCAGTCCCCGAGAGGCGGGGGCAAGTTGGATATATGGCTACACCTTC. Its protein is CASSPREAGASWIYGYTF.

The rearrangement joins TRBV28 to TRBJ1-6; D is ambiguous. Germline CDR1 MDHEN, CDR2 SYDVKM. V dropped 3 bases and J dropped 3 bases, with 12 bases sitting between them. CDR3 length equals 16 residues. For the CDR3, the DNA is TGTGCCAGCAGTTTGTCCAGATCTGGCTATAATTCACCCCTCCACTTT. It is translated as CASSLSRSGYNSPLHF.

The genes are TRBV14 and TRBJ2-7; tentatively, D is TRBD1 (5 bases). Trimming took 0 bases from V and 3 from J, leaving 12 bases between them. CDR1 is SGHDN and CDR2 is FVKESK in the germline V gene. The CDR3 is 15 residues long. In DNA form, the CDR3 reads TGTGCCAGCAGCCAAGATCCCCAGGGTAGCTACGAGCAGTACTTC. Protein: CASSQDPQGSYEQYF.

The gene calls are TRBV7-9 and TRBJ2-2, with 7 bases fitting TRBD1. CDR3 length: 14 amino acids. V gave up 4 bases and J gave up 7 bases; unmatched junction bases: 6. Germline V gene data show CDR1 as SEHNR and CDR2 as FQNEAQ (reference sequence). CDR3 coding DNA: TGTGCCAGCAGCTCCTGGACAGGTTACGGGGAGCTGTTTTTT. Translation: CASSSWTGYGELFF.

J is TRBJ1-6 and V is TRBV19; 8 positions match TRBD1. This CDR3 is built from 15 residues. Looked up from germline, CDR1 is LNHDA and CDR2 is SQIVND (reference sequence). V was clipped by 5 bases and J by 7 bases; unmatched bases: 7. The CDR3 here is CASSVGQAANSPLHF. CDR3 DNA sequence: TGTGCCAGTAGTGTGGGACAGGCGGCGAATTCACCCCTCCACTTT.

V usage is TRBV7-9 and J usage is TRBJ2-2, with D possibly TRBD2 on 5 matching bases. Germline CDR1 and CDR2: SEHNR and FQNEAQ (reference sequence). The CDR3 sequence is 13 residues long. V was clipped by 7 bases and J by 8 bases, with 14 bases between them. The CDR3 DNA sequence: TGTGCCAGCACCCTCCGGGGAGTGGGGGAGCTGTTTTTT. This translates into CASTLRGVGELFF.

The chain is built from TRBV6-5 and TRBJ2-5; the D gene is possibly TRBD2 (6 bases). The end of the DNA aligns better with TRBJ2-7, so the J call may be wrong. The CDR3 is made up of 14 amino acids. Looked up from germline, CDR1 is MNHEY and CDR2 is SVGAGI. The CDR3 is CASSPGELVTEQYF. CDR3 nucleotides: TGTGCCAGCAGTCCGGGGGAATTGGTGACCGAGCAGTACTTC.

J is TRBJ2-5 and V is TRBV7-3; weak D call: TRBD2 (7 bases). V lost 3 bases and J lost 5, with 13 bases in between. The CDR3 is 14 residues long. Germline V lookup: CDR1 SGHTA, CDR2 FQGTGA. The CDR3 coding sequence is TGTGCCAGCAGCTTGGGGGGGGCCGGCGAGACCCAGTACTTC. Amino acid sequence: CASSLGGAGETQYF.

CDR3 DNA sequence: TGTGCCACCAGCACCAACCGGGACAGGGGGCTTGGAAACACCATATATTTT. Its protein is CATSTNRDRGLGNTIYF. The chain combines TRBV15 with TRBJ1-3; 12 nucleotides align to TRBD1. This CDR3 is 17 amino acids long. J lost 3 bases, V lost 4 bases, and 7 bases had no gene match. Germline loops: CDR1 LNHNV, CDR2 YYDKDF (reference sequence).

CDR3 in amino acids: CASSSTRADTQYF. The CDR3 DNA reads TGTGCCAGCAGCTCAACTAGAGCAGATACGCAGTATTTT. The rearrangement links TRBV7-6 to TRBJ2-3; the D gene is possibly TRBD2 (5 bases). The CDR3 has 13 amino acids. From germline, CDR1 is SGHVS and CDR2 FNYEAQ. Between the trimmed V and J ends, which lost 4 bases and 4 bases, there was a span of 9 bases.

This chain connects TRBV4-1 to TRBJ2-3, with a possible D match to TRBD2 (5 bases). Trimming removed 1 base at V and 2 bases at J, with 16 bases between. The CDR3 contains 17 residues. Germline CDR1 reads MGHRA; CDR2 reads YSYEKL. The CDR3 protein is CASSQGPASPLTDTQYF. CDR3 DNA: TGCGCCAGCAGCCAAGGGCCGGCTAGCCCCCTCACAGATACGCAGTATTTT.

This chain connects TRBV5-6 to TRBJ1-2; 10 nucleotides line up with TRBD1. Germline-derived CDR1 and CDR2 are SGHDT and YYEEEE. CDR3 size: 15 residues. After removal of 2 bases from V and 3 bases from J, the junction contained 4 bases not matched to a gene. CDR3 sequence (DNA): TGTGCCAGCAGCTTTGTTGGACAGGGGGACTATGGCTACACCTTC. Its translation: CASSFVGQGDYGYTF.

The genes are TRBV11-2 and TRBJ1-4, with 7 bases fitting TRBD1. This CDR3 has 18 amino acids. The germline V gene has CDR1 SGHAT and CDR2 FQNNGV. With V trimmed by 0 bases and J by 0 bases, 7 bases remained unmatched. DNA of the CDR3: TGTGCCAGCAGCTTAGACCCGACAGGGAGAGCAACTAATGAAAAACTGTTTTTT. It is translated as CASSLDPTGRATNEKLFF.

The chain links TRBV29-1 to TRBJ2-1; 10 bases are shared with TRBD2. V shed 6 bases and J 4 bases; nucleotides not matched to a gene: 6. The CDR3 is 14 residues long. The germline gives CDR1 SQVTM, CDR2 ANQGSEA. The CDR3: CSVTSSGGYNEQFF. The CDR3 DNA sequence: TGCAGCGTGACTAGTAGCGGGGGGTACAATGAGCAGTTCTTC.

The chain couples TRBV19 to TRBJ2-2, with 12 bases identical to TRBD1. Germline trimming cut 5 bases from V and 6 bases from J; bases unmatched to any gene: 10. Germline loops: CDR1 LNHDA, CDR2 SQIVND (reference sequence). This CDR3 spans 17 amino acids. DNA of the CDR3: TGTGCCAGTAGTCCGTCCCCCGGGACAGGGGGCTCCGGGGAGCTGTTTTTT. This translates into CASSPSPGTGGSGELFF. The full variable domain, completed using reference TRBV19 and TRBJ2-2, is DGGITQSPKYLFRKEGQNVTLSCEQNLNHDAMYWYRQDPGQGLRLIYYSQIVNDFQKGDIAEGYSVSREKKESFPLTVTSAQKNPTAFYLCASSPSPGTGGSGELFFGEGSRLTVL.

V usage is TRBV7-9 and J usage is TRBJ2-7; possibly TRBD2 for D (5 bases). The CDR3 is 16 residues long. Germline V gives CDR1 SEHNR, CDR2 FQNEAQ (reference sequence). With 5 bases removed from V and 5 bases from J, the gap between germline ends came to 22 bases. The CDR3 region has the DNA TGTGCCAGCAGCCTAGGACGGACTCCAACTCAGAACGAGCAGTACTTC. Translating gives CASSLGRTPTQNEQYF.

CDR3 protein: CASRQGPNQPQHF. The CDR3 bases are TGTGCCAGCAGACAGGGACCCAATCAGCCCCAGCATTTT. V and J are TRBV2 and TRBJ1-5; D perhaps matches TRBD1 (6 bases). This CDR3 is built from 13 residues. Germline CDR1 SNHLY, CDR2 FYNNEI. Between the trimmed V and J ends, which lost 6 bases and 3 bases, there was a span of 9 bases.

The chain couples TRBV27 to TRBJ2-7; 8 bases map to TRBD1. J gave up 1 base and V 6 bases, and 11 bases lay outside the gene matches. Germline CDR1 reads MNHEY; CDR2 reads SMNVEV (reference sequence). The CDR3 length is 16 residues. CDR3: CASRVSGGDESYEQYF. The CDR3 nucleotides read TGTGCCAGCAGGGTTTCAGGGGGCGATGAATCCTACGAGCAGTACTTC.

The chain links TRBV6-1 to TRBJ2-7; 10 bases fit TRBD2. From germline, CDR1 is MNHNS and CDR2 SASEGT. The CDR3 loop spans 13 amino acids. V shed 4 bases and J 4 bases; nucleotides not matched to a gene: 1. The CDR3 reads CASSVGLAYEQYF. CDR3 DNA sequence: TGTGCCAGCAGTGTGGGACTAGCGTACGAGCAGTACTTC.

V gene TRBV4-2 combines with J gene TRBJ2-3; 10 bases are a match to TRBD2. The CDR3 contains 18 residues. Germline lookup yields CDR1 LGHNA and CDR2 YNFKEQ. V trimming: 0 bases; J trimming: 6 bases; junction bases outside the gene matches: 12. CDR3 coding DNA: TGTGCCAGCAGCCAAGATATCGGCATAGCGGGGGGCGGGGATACGCAGTATTTT. As protein: CASSQDIGIAGGGDTQYF.

This rearrangement joins TRBV29-1 to TRBJ2-1; 12 bases match TRBD2. Germline CDR1 SQVTM, CDR2 ANQGSEA. Germline trimming cut 3 bases from V and 4 bases from J; bases unmatched to any gene: 7. This CDR3 is 16 amino acids long. The CDR3 reads CSVETASGGDYNEQFF. Here the CDR3 DNA reads TGCAGCGTTGAGACGGCTAGCGGGGGGGATTACAATGAGCAGTTCTTC.